This T cell receptor beta chain originates from a study of follicular helper T cells after annual influenza vaccination. CDR3 length equals 14 residues. CDR1 LGHNA and CDR2 YSLEER come from the germline V gene. V was shortened by 5 bases and J by 4 bases, with 15 bases between the two germline ends. Regarding time point: 2014-2015 season, pre-vaccination. Sequencing of TCRB used Survey level resolution. This table comes from immunoSEQ multiplex PCR, and its TCRdb copy is limited to in-frame clones, with some not included. This repertoire shows a few thousand clones, more than 60% found once; its top ten account for 1.5%.

The sequence derives from an adult who received the influenza vaccine. J is TRBJ2-7 and V is TRBV4-3; D might be TRBD1 (6 bases). Sample: CXCR5+ CD38- circulating T follicular helper cells from blood, taken on the day of influenza vaccination. Subset: circulating Tfh, non-naive CD4+CXCR5+PD-1+ (ICOS+CD38+ or ICOS-CD38-). CDR3 sequence: CASSTEQGKYEQYF. DNA for the CDR3: TGCGCCAGCAGCACCGAGCAGGGGAAGTACGAGCAGTACTTC.